These 20 T cell receptor beta chains originate from one sample sequenced in a study of patients and donors after allogeneic stem cell transplantation. TCRdb reanalysed the RT-PCR reads using MiXCR and keeps one entry per CDR3 protein. Here the sample spans about 960,000 distinct CDR3 sequences, more than 15% being singletons. The sample was blood, either unsorted or a sorted T cell fraction (not recorded which). These receptor sequences come from a human donor who was either an allogeneic HSCT recipient or a stem cell or donor lymphocyte infusion donor (not recorded which). It is not recorded whose cells these are; they may come from a transplant donor.

A word on this clonotype: A read error may be the cause here, since a much bigger clone is one base away. The chain carries TRBV12-3 or TRBV12-4 and TRBJ1-6; the match to TRBD1 covers 9 bases. This CDR3 has 14 amino acids. DNA of the CDR3: TGTGCCGGCAGTTTAGACAGGGGGTATTCACCCCTCCACTTT. Protein: CAGSLDRGYSPLHF.

This clonotype has only a few counts. The chain uses TRBV4-3 and TRBJ1-2; D not certain. Trimming took 4 bases from V and 3 from J, leaving 21 bases between them. The CDR3 is 17 amino acids. In germline, CDR1 is LGHNA, CDR2 YSLEER. The CDR3 here is CASSPFAAGESHYGYTF. As DNA, the CDR3 is TGCGCCAGCAGCCCCTTCGCAGCGGGCGAGAGTCACTATGGCTACACCTTC.

The CDR3 spells CASSEAGGYQPQHF. The DNA for the CDR3 is TGTGCCAGCAGTGAAGCGGGGGGTTATCAGCCCCAGCATTTT. The chain has TRBV6-1 and TRBJ1-5; D is possibly TRBD1 (5 bases). V shed 0 bases and J shed 5 bases, with 8 bases lying between them. This CDR3 is built from 14 residues. Germline values: CDR1 MNHNS, CDR2 SASEGT.

This clonotype was seen a handful of times. The chain links TRBV12-3 or TRBV12-4 to TRBJ2-7, with 10 bases identical to TRBD1. The CDR3 is 16 amino acids. V lost 5 bases to trimming and J lost 1 base; unmatched junction nucleotides: 8. As DNA, the CDR3 is TGTGCCAGCAGTGAAGACAGGGGGCATCCTTCCTACGAGCAGTACTTC. Translation: CASSEDRGHPSYEQYF.

The J gene is TRBJ2-5, the V gene TRBV12-3 or TRBV12-4, with 8 positions matching TRBD2. J was trimmed by 9 bases and V by 5 bases; bases with no gene match: 5. The CDR3 is made up of 12 amino acids. The CDR3 DNA follows: TGTGCCAGCAGTCGCGGGGGGACGCCCCAGTACTTC. Translation: CASSRGGTPQYF.

A few counts support this clonotype. V usage is TRBV5-1 and J usage is TRBJ1-2, with TRBD1 identical over 7 bases. Germline lookup yields CDR1 SGHRS and CDR2 YFSETQ. Unmatched junction bases numbered 9, after V lost 4 bases and J lost 0 bases. This CDR3 is built from 16 residues. CDR3: CASSLAGTVANYGYTF. As DNA, the CDR3 is TGCGCCAGCAGCCTCGCCGGGACAGTAGCTAACTATGGCTACACCTTC.

This chain links TRBV28 with TRBJ2-7; a possible D gene is TRBD1 (5 bases). This CDR3 spans 13 amino acids. The V end lost 5 bases, the J end lost 3 bases, and 11 bases lay between the germline ends. The V gene's germline CDR1 is MDHEN and CDR2 SYDVKM. CDR3 in amino acids: CASSRGPLYEQYF. The CDR3 DNA sequence: TGTGCCAGCAGTAGGGGTCCGCTCTACGAGCAGTACTTC.

The rearrangement joins TRBV4-3 to TRBJ1-2, with D possibly TRBD1 on 5 matching bases. V was clipped by 5 bases and J by 0 bases, with 13 bases between them. The CDR3 sequence is 15 residues long. Germline V CDR1 and CDR2: LGHNA, YSLEER. The CDR3: CASSAEGTTNYGYTF. For the CDR3, the DNA is TGCGCCAGCAGCGCTGAGGGGACTACTAACTATGGCTACACCTTC.

This clonotype was observed many times. The DNA for the CDR3 is TGCGCCAGCAGCCAAGATGGTCAGGTGGGGAGCACAGATACGCAGTATTTT. Its protein product is CASSQDGQVGSTDTQYF. The V gene is TRBV4-3, the J gene TRBJ2-3; D not resolved. This CDR3 region has 17 residues. V lost 0 bases and J 0 bases, leaving 13 bases between the germline ends. The germline CDR1 and CDR2 sequences are LGHNA and YSLEER.

This clonotype was counted between two and nine times. The chain joins TRBV5-1 to TRBJ1-2; D is perhaps TRBD1 (5 bases). The V end was cut by 4 bases, the J end by 0 bases, with 16 bases between. The CDR3 consists of 16 residues. The germline V gene encodes CDR1 SGHRS and CDR2 YFSETQ. The CDR3 is CASSQSDRSANYGYTF. The CDR3, as DNA: TGCGCCAGCAGCCAGAGCGACAGATCAGCTAACTATGGCTACACCTTC.

The rearrangement uses TRBV30 and TRBJ2-1; perhaps TRBD1 as D (7 bases). V lost 2 bases, J lost 6 bases, and 11 bases lay in between. This CDR3 comprises 13 residues. The germline gives CDR1 GTSNPN, CDR2 SVGIG (reference sequence). The CDR3 DNA is TGTGCCTGGAGTCAGGGGGGTCTCAATGAGCAGTTCTTC. Its translation: CAWSQGGLNEQFF.

The rearrangement uses TRBV7-2 and TRBJ2-5, with 9 bases aligning to TRBD1. The germline CDR1 and CDR2 sequences are SGHTA and FQGNSA. This CDR3 has 14 amino acids. V dropped 5 bases and J dropped 5; count of bases not matched to a gene: 6. CDR3 loop: CASSLQGAVETQYF. CDR3 DNA sequence: TGTGCCAGCAGCCTACAGGGGGCCGTTGAGACCCAGTACTTC.

This clonotype was observed a few times. The chain carries TRBV20-1 and TRBJ2-1; 7 bases align to TRBD1. In germline, CDR1 is DFQATT, CDR2 SNEGSKA (reference sequence). V trimming: 6 bases; J trimming: 5 bases; junction bases outside the gene matches: 10. CDR3 length: 14 residues. CDR3 sequence reads: CSADTRGPNNEQFF. The CDR3 nucleotides read TGCAGTGCAGATACTAGGGGGCCCAACAATGAGCAGTTCTTC.

This clonotype was recorded at least ten times. CDR3 in DNA: TGTGCCAGCAGTTTGGGGGGGACAGGGGCTCACTATGGCTACACCTTC. Its protein product is CASSLGGTGAHYGYTF. The J gene is TRBJ1-2, the V gene TRBV12-3 or TRBV12-4, with 10 bases that match TRBD1. The CDR3 totals 16 residues. V lost 3 bases to trimming and J lost 3 bases; unmatched junction nucleotides: 7.

The sample holds many counts of this clonotype. This sequence joins TRBV12-3 or TRBV12-4 and TRBJ2-2; possibly TRBD1 for D (5 bases). This CDR3 has 14 residues. With 3 bases removed from V and 4 bases from J, the gap between germline ends came to 9 bases. CDR3 region: CASSFQGSTGELFF. The CDR3 nucleotides read TGTGCCAGCAGTTTCCAGGGCAGCACCGGGGAGCTGTTTTTT.

V usage is TRBV2 and J usage is TRBJ1-1; 8 positions agree with TRBD1. CDR3 length: 15 amino acids. Germline values: CDR1 SNHLY, CDR2 FYNNEI. The J segment lost 4 bases and the V segment lost 5 bases, leaving 9 bases of the junction unmatched. CDR3 sequence reads: CASSSSDRGGTEAFF. DNA of the CDR3: TGTGCCAGCAGTAGTTCAGACAGGGGAGGCACTGAAGCTTTCTTT.

This clonotype was observed a few times. The gene calls are TRBV14 and TRBJ2-1; D is unclear. Looked up from germline, CDR1 is SGHDN and CDR2 is FVKESK. The CDR3 contains 17 residues. The ends were cut back, 4 bases at V and 5 bases at J, with 21 bases in the middle. The CDR3 protein is CASSPLQQLINNNEQFF. The CDR3 DNA reads as TGTGCCAGCAGCCCACTTCAGCAACTAATTAATAACAATGAGCAGTTCTTC.

The CDR3 protein is CASKARDSYEQYF. CDR3 DNA: TGCGCCAGCAAGGCCAGGGACTCCTACGAGCAGTACTTC. The chain links TRBV5-1 to TRBJ2-7; maybe TRBD1 (5 bases). Germline-derived CDR1 and CDR2 are SGHRS and YFSETQ. Trimming pared 6 bases from V and 0 bases from J, leaving 10 bases between. CDR3 size: 13 residues.

CDR3 region: CASSRQASLYEQYF. The CDR3 nucleotides are TGTGCCAGCAGTCGACAGGCTTCGCTCTACGAGCAGTACTTC. This chain uses TRBV2 with TRBJ2-7, with D possibly TRBD1 on 6 matching bases. Germline V CDR1 and CDR2: SNHLY, FYNNEI. The CDR3 runs to 14 residues. V was shortened by 5 bases and J by 3 bases, with 14 bases between the two germline ends.

V usage is TRBV13 and J usage is TRBJ2-1; 11 nucleotides agree with TRBD2. This CDR3 region has 21 residues. Germline CDR1 and CDR2: PRHDT and FYEKMQ (reference sequence). J lost 0 bases, V lost 1 base, and 14 bases had no gene match. DNA of the CDR3: TGTGCCAGCAGCTTAGAGAGAGAAGGGACTAGCGGACTGAGCTCCTACAATGAGCAGTTCTTC. It codes for CASSLEREGTSGLSSYNEQFF.